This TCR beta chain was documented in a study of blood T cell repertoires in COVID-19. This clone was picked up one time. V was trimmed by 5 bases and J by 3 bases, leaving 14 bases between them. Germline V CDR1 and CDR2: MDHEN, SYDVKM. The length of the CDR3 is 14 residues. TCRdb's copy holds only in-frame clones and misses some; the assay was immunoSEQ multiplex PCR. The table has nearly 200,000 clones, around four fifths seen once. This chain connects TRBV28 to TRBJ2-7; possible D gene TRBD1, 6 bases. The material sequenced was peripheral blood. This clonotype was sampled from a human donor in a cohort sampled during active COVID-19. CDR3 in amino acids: CASSPGQSLYEQYF. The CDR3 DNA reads TGTGCCAGCAGTCCCGGACAGAGCCTCTACGAGCAGTACTTC.